This record looks at one T cell receptor beta chain sequence and its context. What it recognizes is unknown. This record belongs to a study of T cell responses to AZD1222 COVID-19 vaccine. General observations from the study: Increases in Spike-specific TCR breadth and depth were seen after two AZD1222 doses. Of spike-specific TCRs, nearly half reportedly target regions left unmutated in variants.

Repertoires were generated with immunoSEQ multiplex PCR, while TCRdb's copy carries only in-frame clones and drops some. The sample yields around 110,000 clones, 70% to 90% seen once. In germline, CDR1 is SGDLS, CDR2 YYNGEE. J lost 9 bases, V lost 0 bases, and 7 bases had no gene match. CDR3 length: 16 amino acids. The sample consisted of peripheral blood, taken on day 0 of MenACWY control vaccination. V is TRBV9 and J is TRBJ2-1; 12 bases fit TRBD1. This receptor was identified in an adult in good health. The CDR3 DNA reads as TGTGCCAGCAGCGTAGCATGGGACAGGGGGCTCGGTGAGCAGTTCTTC. This translates into CASSVAWDRGLGEQFF.